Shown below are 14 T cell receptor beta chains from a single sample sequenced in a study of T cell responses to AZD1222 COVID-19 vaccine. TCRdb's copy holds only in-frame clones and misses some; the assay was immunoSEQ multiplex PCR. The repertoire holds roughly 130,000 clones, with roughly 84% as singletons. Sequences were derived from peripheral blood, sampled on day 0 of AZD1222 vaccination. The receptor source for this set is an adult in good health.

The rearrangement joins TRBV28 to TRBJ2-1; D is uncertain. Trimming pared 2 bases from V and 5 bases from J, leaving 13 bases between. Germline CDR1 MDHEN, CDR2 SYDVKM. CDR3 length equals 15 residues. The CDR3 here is CASSLGRPANNEQFF. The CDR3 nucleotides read TGTGCCAGCAGTTTAGGCAGGCCGGCTAACAATGAGCAGTTCTTC.

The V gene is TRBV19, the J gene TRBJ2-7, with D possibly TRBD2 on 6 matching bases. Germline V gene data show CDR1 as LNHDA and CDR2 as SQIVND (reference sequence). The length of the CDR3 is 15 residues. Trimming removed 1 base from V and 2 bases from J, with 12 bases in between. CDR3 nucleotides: TGTGCCAGTAGTATAGTTACAGGCGGGACCTACGAGCAGTACTTC. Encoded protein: CASSIVTGGTYEQYF.

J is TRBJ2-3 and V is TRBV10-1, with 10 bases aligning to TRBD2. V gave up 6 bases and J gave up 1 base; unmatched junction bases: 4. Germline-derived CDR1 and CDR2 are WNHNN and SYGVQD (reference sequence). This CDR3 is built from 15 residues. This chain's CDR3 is CASSPGTSGTDTQYF. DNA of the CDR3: TGCGCCAGCAGCCCCGGGACTAGCGGCACAGATACGCAGTATTTT.

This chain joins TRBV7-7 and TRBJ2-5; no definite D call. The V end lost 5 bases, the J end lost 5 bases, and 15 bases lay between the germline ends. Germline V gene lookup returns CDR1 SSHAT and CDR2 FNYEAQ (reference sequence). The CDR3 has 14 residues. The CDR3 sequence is CASSGSGSGETQYF. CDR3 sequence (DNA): TGTGCCAGCAGCGGATCCGGTAGTGGGGAGACCCAGTACTTC.

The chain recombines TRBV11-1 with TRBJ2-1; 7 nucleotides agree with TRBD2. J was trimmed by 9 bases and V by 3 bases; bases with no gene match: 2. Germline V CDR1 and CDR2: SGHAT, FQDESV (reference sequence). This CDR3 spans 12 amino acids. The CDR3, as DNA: TGTGCCAGCAGCTTGAGCGGGGTTGAGCAGTTCTTC. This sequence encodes CASSLSGVEQFF.

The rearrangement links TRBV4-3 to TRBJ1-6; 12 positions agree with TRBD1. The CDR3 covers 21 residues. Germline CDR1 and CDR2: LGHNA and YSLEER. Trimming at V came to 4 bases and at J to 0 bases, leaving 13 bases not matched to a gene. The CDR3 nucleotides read TGCGCCAGCAGCCCCGCTCCGGGACAGGGGGCGGAAGGCTCCTATAATTCACCCCTCCACTTT. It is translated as CASSPAPGQGAEGSYNSPLHF.

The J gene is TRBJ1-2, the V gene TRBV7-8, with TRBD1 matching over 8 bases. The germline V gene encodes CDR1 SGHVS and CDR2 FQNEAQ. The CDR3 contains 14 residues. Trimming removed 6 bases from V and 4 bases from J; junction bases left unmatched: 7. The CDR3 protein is CASSSGGAGYGYTF. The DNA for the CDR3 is TGTGCCAGCAGTTCAGGGGGCGCCGGCTATGGCTACACCTTC.

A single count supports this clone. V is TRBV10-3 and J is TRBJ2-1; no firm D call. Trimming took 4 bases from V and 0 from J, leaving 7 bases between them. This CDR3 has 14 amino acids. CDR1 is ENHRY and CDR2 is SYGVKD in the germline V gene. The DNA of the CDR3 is TGTGCCATCAGTGTTGGAATCTCCTACAATGAGCAGTTCTTC. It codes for CAISVGISYNEQFF.

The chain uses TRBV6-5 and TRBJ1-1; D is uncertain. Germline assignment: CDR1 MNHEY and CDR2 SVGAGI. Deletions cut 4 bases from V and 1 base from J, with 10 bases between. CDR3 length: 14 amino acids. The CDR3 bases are TGTGCCAGCAGTTCCCCGGATAGGAACACTGAAGCTTTCTTT. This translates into CASSSPDRNTEAFF.

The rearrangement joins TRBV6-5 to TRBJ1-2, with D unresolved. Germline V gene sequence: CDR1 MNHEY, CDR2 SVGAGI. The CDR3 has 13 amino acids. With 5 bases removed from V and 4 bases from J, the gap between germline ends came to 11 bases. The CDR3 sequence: CASSPTGLYGYTF. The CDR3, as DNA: TGTGCCAGCAGTCCCACTGGACTCTATGGCTACACCTTC.

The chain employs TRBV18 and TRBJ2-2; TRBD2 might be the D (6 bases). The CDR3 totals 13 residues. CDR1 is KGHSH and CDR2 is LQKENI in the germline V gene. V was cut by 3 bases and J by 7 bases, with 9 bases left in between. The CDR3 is CASSPREDGELFF. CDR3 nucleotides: TGTGCCAGCTCACCCAGGGAGGACGGGGAGCTGTTTTTT.

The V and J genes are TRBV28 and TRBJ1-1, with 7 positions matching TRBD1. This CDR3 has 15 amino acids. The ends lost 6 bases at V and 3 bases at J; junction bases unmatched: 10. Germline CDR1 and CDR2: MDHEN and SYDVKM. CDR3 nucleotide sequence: TGTGCCAGCAGGAATCCGGCAGGGGGTTACACTGAAGCTTTCTTT. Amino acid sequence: CASRNPAGGYTEAFF.

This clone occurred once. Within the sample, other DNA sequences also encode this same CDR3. The CDR3 is CAWSRDTEAFF. The CDR3 DNA sequence: TGTGCCTGGAGCCGGGACACTGAAGCTTTCTTT. The chain uses TRBV30 and TRBJ1-1; D uncertain. The CDR3 sequence is 11 residues long. Per the germline V gene, CDR1 is GTSNPN and CDR2 is SVGIG (reference sequence). V was cut by 3 bases and J by 3 bases, with 5 bases left in between. Drawing the rest from reference TRBV30 and TRBJ1-1, the complete variable domain is SQTIHQWPATLVQPVGSPLSLECTVEGTSNPNLYWYRQAAGRGLQLLFYSVGIGQISSEVPQNLSASRPQDRQFILSSKKLLLSDSGFYLCAWSRDTEAFFGQGTRLTVV.

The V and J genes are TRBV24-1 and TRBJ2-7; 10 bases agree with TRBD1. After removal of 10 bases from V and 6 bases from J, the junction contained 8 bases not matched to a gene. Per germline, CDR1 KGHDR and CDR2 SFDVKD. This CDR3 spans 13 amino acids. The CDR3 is CATSTGGDSEQYF. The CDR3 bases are TGTGCCACTTCGACAGGGGGCGATTCCGAGCAGTACTTC.